A single T cell receptor beta chain is shown here with its context. This clonotype was detected once. Its antigen target is currently unknown. One base away there is no much larger clone; base qualities are not given. One read provides weak support. The CDR3 starts with the cysteine, ends with the phenylalanine, and has 16 residues. This entry keeps only the CDR3 DNA: 48 bases, framed from base 1. At the junction V is shortened by 0 bases and J by 6 bases; bases outside the gene matches: 12. The CDR1 and CDR2 encoded by the germline V gene (reference sequence) are DFQATT and SNEGSKA. This specimen comes from a study of T cell repertoires in cytomegalovirus infection (dated by TCRdb to 2018 to 2020). With regard to the full study: Donor HLA type was relevant to the analysis, as public TCR beta signatures indicated carriage of CMV infection together with the matching HLA type. Results the study describes overall, beyond this receptor: The ex vivo response was dominated by HLA-C-restricted CMV-specific TCR beta clonotypes, and the single most frequent clonotype in two of eight donors was supplied by these HLA-C-restricted clonotypes. In both this cohort and an independent cohort of 350 to 400 donors, the cumulative frequency of public TCR beta family members distinguished carriers of CMV infection plus the relevant HLA type.

Data came from an Illumina HiSeq 1500. Clones were called with MiXCR by TCRdb after fastp trimmed the public reads at Q25, and only in-frame beta chains were retained. A single entry per CDR3 protein holds the most common genes and DNA from its merged rows. The sample includes 200,000 or so distinct CDR3 sequences, with roughly 19% observed a single time. The top ten clones comprise just under 3% of the sample. The sample was PBMCs. This clonotype was obtained from a human donor in good health (CMV status not recorded). Some clones in this sample may be carry-over from other donors' samples. Rearrangement joined TRBV20-1 to TRBJ2-5, with 8 bases in between that match TRBD2. DNA sequence: TGCAGTGCTAGAGATCACCCCAGCGGGAGTCGGAAGACCCAGTACTTC. Its translation is CSARDHPSGSRKTQYF.